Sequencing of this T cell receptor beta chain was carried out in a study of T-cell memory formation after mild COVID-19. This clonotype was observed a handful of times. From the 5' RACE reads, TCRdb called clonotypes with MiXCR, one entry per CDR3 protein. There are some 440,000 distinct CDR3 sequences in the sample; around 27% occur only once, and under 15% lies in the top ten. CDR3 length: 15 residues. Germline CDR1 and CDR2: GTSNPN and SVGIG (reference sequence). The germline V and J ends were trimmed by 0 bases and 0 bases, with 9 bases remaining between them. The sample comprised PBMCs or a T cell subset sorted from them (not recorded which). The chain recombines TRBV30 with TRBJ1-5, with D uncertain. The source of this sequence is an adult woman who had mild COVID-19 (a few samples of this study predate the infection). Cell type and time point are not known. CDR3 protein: CAWSVQAYSNQPQHF. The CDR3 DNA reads TGTGCCTGGAGTGTTCAGGCATATAGCAATCAGCCCCAGCATTTT.